This T cell receptor beta chain was captured by sequencing in a study of blood T cell repertoires in COVID-19. This clone was seen only a few times. Methods used by the authors: Nucleated cell number was recorded as an estimate derived from reference gene primer amplification. The protocol was immunoSEQ multiplex PCR, while the TCRdb copy is restricted to in-frame clones and leaves out a portion. From that table come the V and J calls and clone size; the DNA was used to work out D and trimming. Of approximately 35,000 clones in the sample, approximately 81% were seen once. The specimen sequenced was peripheral blood. This clonotype originated in a man older than 75 with acute or convalescent COVID-19.

As DNA, the CDR3 is TGTGCCAGCAGCTTGAACAGGGGGTGGTATTATGGCTACACCTTC. Its translation: CASSLNRGWYYGYTF. The chain has TRBV5-6 and TRBJ1-2, with TRBD1 matching 8 bases. CDR3 size: 15 residues. Germline CDR1 is SGHDT and CDR2 is YYEEEE. V shed 1 base, J shed 5 bases, and the junction held 7 bases outside the gene matches.